The entry below describes one TCR beta chain. What it binds is not known. This sample also contains other DNA sequences that code for the same CDR3. This sample was included in a study of T cell responses to AZD1222 COVID-19 vaccine. Points from the study as a whole: Sampled repertoires all dated from after the peak T cell response. Spike as a whole was targeted by vaccine-associated CD4 TCRs, dominant at 160-218 and 743-854. Seropositive status at baseline applied to only a handful of AZD1222 recipients.

Profiling relied on immunoSEQ multiplex PCR, and the TCRdb table lists in-frame clones only, not all of them. Altogether some 150,000 clones are present, 90% to 95% being singletons, with the ten largest covering around 4.5%. Unmatched junction bases numbered 6, after V lost 6 bases and J lost 2 bases. The CDR3 is 15 amino acids. Germline V gives CDR1 MNHEY, CDR2 SMNVEV (reference sequence). The clonotype comes from an adult in good health. This material consisted of peripheral blood, taken on day 0 of MenACWY control vaccination. The chain is built from TRBV27 and TRBJ1-5; the match to TRBD1 covers 8 bases. CDR3 region: CASSPGTGGNQPQHF. The DNA for the CDR3 is TGTGCCAGCAGCCCAGGGACAGGAGGCAATCAGCCCCAGCATTTT.